Presented here are 32 T cell receptor beta chains from one specimen sequenced in a study of response to subunit inactivated influenza vaccine. From the RT-PCR reads, TCRdb called clonotypes with MiXCR, one entry per CDR3 protein. The sample lists about 780,000 distinct CDR3 sequences, less than 20% occurring once. Sequencing was performed on PBMCs from blood, taken more than 4 days after vaccination. The receptors shown here come from a man over 45 who received an inactivated influenza vaccine.

The chain employs TRBV2 and TRBJ2-1; D not resolved. The CDR3 loop spans 13 amino acids. Germline-derived CDR1 and CDR2 are SNHLY and FYNNEI. Trimming shortened V by 1 base and J by 10 bases, and 11 bases separated the two germline ends. The CDR3 sequence is CASSEGGTWEQFF. The CDR3 DNA reads as TGTGCCAGCAGTGAAGGGGGTACCTGGGAGCAGTTCTTC.

The rearrangement joins TRBV7-9 to TRBJ2-4, with 9 bases lining up with TRBD2. Germline V gives CDR1 SEHNR, CDR2 FQNEAQ (reference sequence). Trimming cost V 5 bases and J 7 bases; bases outside gene matches: 12. This CDR3 is 16 amino acids long. The CDR3 nucleotides are TGTGCCAGCAGCCTCCCAGGGGCGGGAGGGCCCAACATTCAGTACTTC. This sequence encodes CASSLPGAGGPNIQYF.

There are a few counts of this clonotype. The rearrangement joins TRBV11-2 to TRBJ1-1; D ambiguous. Germline V gene data show CDR1 as SGHAT and CDR2 as FQNNGV. This CDR3 has 14 residues. Trimming stripped 0 bases from V and 5 bases from J, with 10 bases between. The CDR3 region has the DNA TGTGCCAGCAGCTTAGAGGGCAGACAAACTGAAGCTTTCTTT. Translated, it gives CASSLEGRQTEAFF.

This clonotype was counted a few times. This chain connects TRBV24-1 to TRBJ2-2, with 7 bases identical to TRBD1. CDR1 and CDR2 from the germline V gene are KGHDR and SFDVKD. Losses at the gene ends were 4 bases for V and 4 bases for J; bases not matched to a gene: 2. The CDR3 is 14 residues long. The CDR3 coding sequence is TGTGCCACCAGTGAGGACAGGATCACCGGGGAGCTGTTTTTT. Protein sequence: CATSEDRITGELFF.

This rearrangement joins TRBV29-1 to TRBJ2-7, with D maybe TRBD1 (6 bases). The germline V gene encodes CDR1 SQVTM and CDR2 ANQGSEA. V was shortened by 2 bases and J by 2 bases, with 13 bases between the two germline ends. CDR3 length: 14 amino acids. CDR3 amino acids: CSVELIGQTYEQYF. The CDR3 coding sequence is TGCAGCGTTGAATTGATTGGACAGACCTACGAGCAGTACTTC.

This clonotype was counted a few times. This sequence joins TRBV6-5 and TRBJ2-1; no clear D gene. In germline, CDR1 is MNHEY, CDR2 SVGAGI. CDR3 length: 16 residues. V was shortened by 4 bases and J by 0 bases, with 13 bases between the two germline ends. The CDR3 loop is CASSLSGPSSYNEQFF. In nucleotides, the CDR3 is TGTGCCAGCAGTTTAAGTGGACCCAGCTCCTACAATGAGCAGTTCTTC.

This clonotype showed up just a few times. The chain recombines TRBV12-3 or TRBV12-4 with TRBJ1-2; D may be TRBD1 (6 bases). This CDR3 contains 14 residues. Trimming removed 3 bases from V and 4 bases from J, with 12 bases in between. The CDR3 DNA reads TGTGCCAGCAGTTTGTCGGGGGGCTCCTATGGCTACACCTTC. It codes for CASSLSGGSYGYTF.

V gene TRBV5-4 combines with J gene TRBJ2-3; 10 nucleotides line up with TRBD2. Losses at the gene ends were 2 bases for V and 1 base for J; bases not matched to a gene: 7. This CDR3 has 17 residues. Germline lookup yields CDR1 SGHNT and CDR2 YYREEE (reference sequence). The CDR3 loop reads CASSFVVTSGGTDTQYF. CDR3 bases: TGTGCCAGCAGCTTCGTTGTAACTAGCGGGGGCACAGATACGCAGTATTTT.

This rearrangement joins TRBV5-1 to TRBJ2-1; 7 bases line up with TRBD2. The ends lost 4 bases at V and 9 bases at J; junction bases unmatched: 10. The CDR3 totals 14 residues. The germline V gene encodes CDR1 SGHRS and CDR2 YFSETQ. The CDR3: CASSILTSQAEQFF. In DNA form, the CDR3 reads TGCGCCAGCAGCATCTTGACTAGCCAAGCTGAGCAGTTCTTC.

This clonotype was observed many times. The chain links TRBV10-3 to TRBJ2-5; D gene ambiguous. Per the germline V gene, CDR1 is ENHRY and CDR2 is SYGVKD. The V and J ends lost 10 bases and 1 base respectively, with 13 bases between them. This CDR3 spans 13 amino acids. The CDR3 DNA reads as TGTGCCACCGAGGCGGCAGTCCAAGAGACCCAGTACTTC. Encoded protein: CATEAAVQETQYF.

This clonotype showed up just a few times. This chain connects TRBV12-3 or TRBV12-4 to TRBJ1-1, with TRBD1 matching over 7 bases. Germline trimming cut 10 bases from V and 0 bases from J; bases unmatched to any gene: 8. The CDR3 spans 14 residues. CDR3 protein: CATVKTGLNTEAFF. DNA for the CDR3: TGTGCCACCGTAAAGACAGGGTTGAACACTGAAGCTTTCTTT.

The chain links TRBV24-1 to TRBJ2-3; 8 bases fit TRBD2. Germline-derived CDR1 and CDR2 are KGHDR and SFDVKD. V trimming: 0 bases; J trimming: 5 bases; junction bases outside the gene matches: 3. The CDR3 has 15 amino acids. In DNA form, the CDR3 reads TGTGCCACCAGTGATTTGCGGGGGGGGCTAGATACGCAGTATTTT. Translated: CATSDLRGGLDTQYF.

This clonotype has more than one count but fewer than ten. The chain uses TRBV7-2 and TRBJ2-7, with TRBD2 matching 9 bases. The CDR3 runs 14 residues. The germline V gene has CDR1 SGHTA and CDR2 FQGNSA. J gave up 7 bases and V 7 bases, and 11 bases lay outside the gene matches. The CDR3 region has the DNA TGTGCCAGCACCCCGGAGGCGGGGGGGTGGGAGCAGTACTTC. Encoded protein: CASTPEAGGWEQYF. The whole variable domain, remainder taken from reference TRBV7-2 and TRBJ2-7, is GAGVSQSPSNKVTEKGKDVELRCDPISGHTALYWYRQSLGQGLEFLIYFQGNSAPDKSGLPSDRFSAERTGGSVSTLTIQRTQQEDSAVYLCASTPEAGGWEQYFGPGTRLTVT.

This clonotype was counted a few times. The CDR3: CASSLEGRGDSPLHF. The CDR3 region has the DNA TGCGCCAGCAGCTTGGAGGGCAGGGGTGATTCACCCCTCCACTTT. This chain connects TRBV5-1 to TRBJ1-6; possible D gene TRBD1, 6 bases. There are 15 residues in the CDR3. The V gene lost 0 bases and the J gene lost 8 bases, with 12 bases spanning the gap. Germline lookup yields CDR1 SGHRS and CDR2 YFSETQ.

This chain connects TRBV3-1 to TRBJ2-3; D is uncertain. This CDR3 is 15 amino acids long. V was cut by 11 bases and J by 6 bases, with 24 bases left in between. Germline V gene data show CDR1 as LGHDT and CDR2 as YNNKEL (reference sequence). The CDR3: CASCQQPDLTDTQYF. In nucleotides, the CDR3 is TGTGCCTCCTGCCAACAGCCCGACTTAACGGATACGCAGTATTTT.

Comments on this clonotype: An end of the junction differs from the germline gene, which may be a read error. The J gene is TRBJ1-1, the V gene TRBV27, with 9 positions matching TRBD1. The CDR3 runs to 14 residues. Germline CDR1 reads MNHEY; CDR2 reads SMNVEV (reference sequence). CDR3 residues: CASSLLDRGTEALF. CDR3 sequence (DNA): TGTGCCAGCAGTTTACTGGACAGGGGCACTGAAGCTCTCTTT.

The chain has TRBV15 and TRBJ2-1; 12 positions agree with TRBD2. Germline lookup yields CDR1 LNHNV and CDR2 YYDKDF (reference sequence). J gave up 4 bases and V 1 base, and 5 bases lay outside the gene matches. The CDR3 extends over 17 amino acids. CDR3 in DNA: TGTGCCACCAGCAGAGTACTAGCGGGGGGCCCATACAATGAGCAGTTCTTC. Translated, it gives CATSRVLAGGPYNEQFF.

This clonotype showed up just a few times. This sequence joins TRBV7-2 and TRBJ2-3, with 7 bases fitting TRBD2. V shed 1 base and J 1 base; nucleotides not matched to a gene: 8. Germline V gives CDR1 SGHTA, CDR2 FQGNSA. This CDR3 contains 17 residues. CDR3 nucleotides: TGTGCCAGCAGCTTAGGCGGCAGCGGGGCCCGCACAGATACGCAGTATTTT. Protein product: CASSLGGSGARTDTQYF. The whole variable domain, filled in from reference TRBV7-2 and TRBJ2-3, reads GAGVSQSPSNKVTEKGKDVELRCDPISGHTALYWYRQSLGQGLEFLIYFQGNSAPDKSGLPSDRFSAERTGGSVSTLTIQRTQQEDSAVYLCASSLGGSGARTDTQYFGPGTRLTVL.

V and J are TRBV20-1 and TRBJ2-5, with 7 positions matching TRBD2. The ends lost 0 bases at V and 1 base at J; junction bases unmatched: 8. This CDR3 has 16 residues. CDR1 and CDR2 from the germline V gene are DFQATT and SNEGSKA (reference sequence). The CDR3 spells CSARDIGLGIQETQYF. CDR3 DNA: TGCAGTGCTAGAGATATAGGACTAGGGATCCAAGAGACCCAGTACTTC.

CDR3 nucleotide sequence: TGTGCCAGCAGTAACTCGCGAGATTCCTACGAGCAGTACTTC. It codes for CASSNSRDSYEQYF. The gene calls are TRBV27 and TRBJ2-7; D unclear. This CDR3 spans 14 amino acids. V gave up 5 bases and J gave up 1 base, with 12 bases separating them. Per the germline V gene, CDR1 is MNHEY and CDR2 is SMNVEV (reference sequence).

This clonotype has a count of ten or more. The rearrangement joins TRBV6-1 to TRBJ1-2; weak D call: TRBD1 (6 bases). V was pared by 6 bases and J by 7 bases, with 18 bases between. Germline loops: CDR1 MNHNS, CDR2 SASEGT. The CDR3 totals 14 residues. This CDR3 reads CASSPRTGTGGYTF. Written as DNA, the CDR3 is TGTGCCAGCAGCCCCCGCACAGGGACTGGTGGCTACACCTTC.

This clonotype was seen repeatedly, ten times or more. The chain recombines TRBV5-1 with TRBJ2-7; 8 nucleotides align to TRBD1. From germline, CDR1 is SGHRS and CDR2 YFSETQ. CDR3 length: 13 amino acids. With V trimmed by 3 bases and J by 6 bases, 5 bases remained unmatched. CDR3: CASSYITGGEQYF. CDR3 DNA sequence: TGCGCCAGCAGCTATATCACAGGGGGCGAGCAGTACTTC. Drawing the rest from reference TRBV5-1 and TRBJ2-7, the complete variable domain is KAGVTQTPRYLIKTRGQQVTLSCSPISGHRSVSWYQQTPGQGLQFLFEYFSETQRNKGNFPGRFSGRQFSNSRSEMNVSTLELGDSALYLCASSYITGGEQYFGPGTRLTVT.

V is TRBV21-1 and J is TRBJ2-7; the table's D call TRBD1 went unverified against the DNA. TRBV21-1 is deemed a pseudogene. CDR3 size: 15 residues. Written as DNA, the CDR3 is TGTGCCAGCAGCCACCGGGACATGGGCTCCTACGAGCAGTACTTC. Protein product: CASSHRDMGSYEQYF.

CDR3 coding DNA: TGCGCCAGCAGCCAAGCCGACAGGGGGCGCGTGCAGTATTTT. Amino acids: CASSQADRGRVQYF. The chain combines TRBV4-3 with TRBJ2-3; 10 bases match TRBD1. CDR1 LGHNA and CDR2 YSLEER come from the germline V gene. The CDR3 spans 14 residues. J was trimmed by 11 bases and V by 1 base; bases with no gene match: 6.

The chain employs TRBV28 and TRBJ2-5; D perhaps matches TRBD1 (6 bases). The germline V gene encodes CDR1 MDHEN and CDR2 SYDVKM. V gave up 5 bases and J gave up 2 bases, with 18 bases separating them. This CDR3 is 16 amino acids long. CDR3 protein: CASSPTPGRGQETQYF. The CDR3 nucleotides are TGTGCCAGCAGTCCAACCCCGGGCAGGGGACAAGAGACCCAGTACTTC. Full variable domain (rest looked up from reference TRBV28 and TRBJ2-5): DVKVTQSSRYLVKRTGEKVFLECVQDMDHENMFWYRQDPGLGLRLIYFSYDVKMKEKGDIPEGYSVSREKKERFSLILESASTNQTSMYLCASSPTPGRGQETQYFGPGTRLLVL.

This chain uses TRBV7-2 with TRBJ2-5, with a tentative D call TRBD2 (6 bases). This CDR3 has 17 amino acids. Germline V gene lookup returns CDR1 SGHTA and CDR2 FQGNSA. Trimming cost V 2 bases and J 5 bases, with 21 bases left between them. For the CDR3, the DNA is TGTGCCAGCAGCTTAAGGACGGCGGCGGGGTCACGGGAGACCCAGTACTTC. Protein: CASSLRTAAGSRETQYF.

The chain is built from TRBV11-2 and TRBJ2-1; D may correspond to TRBD1 or TRBD2 (5 bases each). Germline V gene sequence: CDR1 SGHAT, CDR2 FQNNGV. Trimming left V 5 bases short and J 6 bases short, with 14 bases between. This CDR3 contains 14 residues. The CDR3 DNA follows: TGTGCCAGCAGCCAATCCGGGACCGCCAATGAGCAGTTCTTC. Translating it yields CASSQSGTANEQFF.

In DNA, the CDR3 is TGCAGTGCTAGAGGGTTGGACAGCTATGGCTACACCTTC. It translates to CSARGLDSYGYTF. V gene TRBV20-1 combines with J gene TRBJ1-2; perhaps TRBD1 as D (6 bases). V lost 1 base, J lost 4 bases, and 10 bases lay in between. This CDR3 has 13 residues. The germline V gene has CDR1 DFQATT and CDR2 SNEGSKA (reference sequence).

This clonotype turned up a few times. The CDR3 DNA is TGTGCCAGCGCCTTACTACCCGGGACTAGCGGAGATACGCAGTATTTT. It is translated as CASALLPGTSGDTQYF. The gene calls are TRBV6-2 or TRBV6-3 and TRBJ2-3, with 11 bases identical to TRBD2. Unmatched junction bases numbered 12, after V lost 8 bases and J lost 5 bases. The CDR3 has 16 residues. Per germline, CDR1 MNHEY and CDR2 SVGEGT.

This clonotype was recorded a few times. The chain recombines TRBV20-1 with TRBJ1-1; D ambiguous. The CDR3 totals 13 residues. The V gene lost 2 bases and the J gene lost 0 bases, with 7 bases spanning the gap. Per the germline V gene, CDR1 is DFQATT and CDR2 is SNEGSKA (reference sequence). In DNA form, the CDR3 reads TGCAGTGCTAGATGGAGAGTGAACACTGAAGCTTTCTTT. Amino acids: CSARWRVNTEAFF.

The sample holds a few counts of this clonotype. The CDR3 DNA follows: TGTGCCAGCAGCCAAGGTAGGGAAAGGGACTACGAGCAGTACTTC. It specifies CASSQGRERDYEQYF. The chain couples TRBV4-2 to TRBJ2-7, with D unclear. V lost 1 base to trimming and J lost 3 bases, with 13 bases between them. Per the germline V gene, CDR1 is LGHNA and CDR2 is YNFKEQ. The CDR3 loop spans 15 amino acids.

This clonotype came up a few times. V is TRBV30 and J is TRBJ1-2; unclear D gene. Per germline, CDR1 GTSNPN and CDR2 SVGIG (reference sequence). This CDR3 contains 11 residues. The V gene lost 5 bases and the J gene lost 5 bases, with 9 bases spanning the gap. CDR3 loop: CAWLGGYGYTF. The DNA of the CDR3 is TGTGCCTGGCTTGGAGGATATGGCTACACCTTC.